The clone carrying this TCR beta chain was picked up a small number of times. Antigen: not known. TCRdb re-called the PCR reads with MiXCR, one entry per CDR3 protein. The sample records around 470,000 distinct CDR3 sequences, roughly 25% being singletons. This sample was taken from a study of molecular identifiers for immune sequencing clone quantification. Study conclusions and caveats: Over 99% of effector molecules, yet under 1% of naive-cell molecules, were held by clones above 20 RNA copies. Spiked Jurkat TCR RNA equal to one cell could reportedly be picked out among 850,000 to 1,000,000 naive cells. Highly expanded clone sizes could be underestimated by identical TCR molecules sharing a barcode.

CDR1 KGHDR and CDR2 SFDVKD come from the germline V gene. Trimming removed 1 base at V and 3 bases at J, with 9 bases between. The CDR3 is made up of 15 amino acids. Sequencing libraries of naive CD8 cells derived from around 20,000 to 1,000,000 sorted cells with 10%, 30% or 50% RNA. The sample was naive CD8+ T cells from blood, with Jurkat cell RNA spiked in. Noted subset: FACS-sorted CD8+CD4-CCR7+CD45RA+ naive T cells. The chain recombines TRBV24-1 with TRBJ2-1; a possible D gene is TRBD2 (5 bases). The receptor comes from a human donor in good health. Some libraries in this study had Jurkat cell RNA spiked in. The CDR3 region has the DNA TGTGCCACCAGTGATTTAGGAGGCAGCTACAATGAGCAGTTCTTC. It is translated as CATSDLGGSYNEQFF.